Given below is one TCR beta chain in context. Its specificity is unknown. These data belong to a study of cytomegalovirus exposure and HLA in healthy donors. For the study at large: The 130 or so validation repertoires, a later analysis reported, used the same platform as the approximately 670 repertoires from the first cohort.

Study-wide findings and caveats: Specificity of three CMV-associated chains for CMV antigens was verified in vitro. Most observed TCR sequences were rare, whereas some public TCRs were detected in many donors. Later, an analysis found that TCR clusters from the first cohort tended to co-occur in the roughly 110 validation repertoires.

The CDR3 extends over 12 amino acids. CDR1 MDHEN and CDR2 SYDVKM come from the germline V gene. Trimming cost V 3 bases and J 5 bases, with 4 bases left between them. This table comes from immunoSEQ multiplex PCR, and its TCRdb copy is limited to in-frame clones, with some not included. The profile shows over 70,000 clones, 85% to 95% of them singletons. The source material was PBMCs. The TCR originated in a woman aged 18-29 years in good health and CMV-seronegative. V usage is TRBV28 and J usage is TRBJ2-2; D call uncertain. The CDR3 reads CASSLYTGELFF. CDR3 bases: TGTGCCAGCAGTTTGTATACCGGGGAGCTGTTTTTT.